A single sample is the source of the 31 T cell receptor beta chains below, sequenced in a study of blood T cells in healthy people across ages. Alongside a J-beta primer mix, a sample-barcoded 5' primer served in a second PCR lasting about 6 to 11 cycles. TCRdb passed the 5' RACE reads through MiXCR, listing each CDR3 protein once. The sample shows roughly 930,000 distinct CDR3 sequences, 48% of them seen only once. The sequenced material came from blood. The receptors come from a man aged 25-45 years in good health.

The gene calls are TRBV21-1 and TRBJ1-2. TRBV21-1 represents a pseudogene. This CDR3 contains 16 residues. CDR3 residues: CASSKWWVQILYGYTF. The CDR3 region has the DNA TGTGCCAGCAGCAAATGGTGGGTCCAGATTCTCTATGGCTACACCTTC.

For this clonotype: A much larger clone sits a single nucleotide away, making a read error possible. The CDR3 is CASRTGGGNYNEQYF. In nucleotides, the CDR3 is TGTGCCAGCAGAACCGGCGGGGGGAACTACAATGAGCAGTACTTC. The J gene is TRBJ2-5, the V gene TRBV6-2 or TRBV6-3, with TRBD2 matching over 8 bases. Germline CDR1 and CDR2: MNHEY and SVGEGT. Trimming removed 6 bases from V and 11 bases from J; junction bases left unmatched: 17. This CDR3 has 15 amino acids.

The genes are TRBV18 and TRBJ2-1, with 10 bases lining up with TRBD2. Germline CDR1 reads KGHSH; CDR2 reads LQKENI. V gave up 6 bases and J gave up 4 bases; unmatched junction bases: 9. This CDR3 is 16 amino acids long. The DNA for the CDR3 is TGTGCCAGCTCGCGCCGAGGGACTAGCGCGTACAATGAGCAGTTCTTC. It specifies CASSRRGTSAYNEQFF.

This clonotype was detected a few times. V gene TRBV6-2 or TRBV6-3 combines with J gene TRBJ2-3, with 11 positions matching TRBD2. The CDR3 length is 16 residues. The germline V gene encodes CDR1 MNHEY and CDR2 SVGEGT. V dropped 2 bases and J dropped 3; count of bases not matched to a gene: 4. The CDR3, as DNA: TGTGCCAGCAGTTACCCTCTAGCGGGGGGAACAGATACGCAGTATTTT. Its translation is CASSYPLAGGTDTQYF.

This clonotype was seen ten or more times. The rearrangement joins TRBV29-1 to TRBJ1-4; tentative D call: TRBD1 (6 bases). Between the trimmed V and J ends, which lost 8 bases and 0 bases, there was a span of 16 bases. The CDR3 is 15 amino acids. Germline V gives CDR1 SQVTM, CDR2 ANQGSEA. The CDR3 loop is CSTSGGSSTNEKLFF. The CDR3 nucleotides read TGCAGCACGTCCGGGGGCTCCTCAACTAATGAAAAACTGTTTTTT. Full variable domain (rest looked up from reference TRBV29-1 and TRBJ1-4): SAVISQKPSRDICQRGTSLTIQCQVDSQVTMMFWYRQQPGQSLTLIATANQGSEATYESGFVIDKFPISRPNLTFSTLTVSNMSPEDSSIYLCSTSGGSSTNEKLFFGSGTQLSVL.

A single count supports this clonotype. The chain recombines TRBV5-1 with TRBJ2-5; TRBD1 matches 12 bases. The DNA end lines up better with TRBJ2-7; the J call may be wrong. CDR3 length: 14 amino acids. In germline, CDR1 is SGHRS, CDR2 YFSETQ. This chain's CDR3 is CASSWGQGADEQYF. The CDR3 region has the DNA TGCGCCAGCAGCTGGGGACAGGGGGCGGACGAGCAGTACTTC.

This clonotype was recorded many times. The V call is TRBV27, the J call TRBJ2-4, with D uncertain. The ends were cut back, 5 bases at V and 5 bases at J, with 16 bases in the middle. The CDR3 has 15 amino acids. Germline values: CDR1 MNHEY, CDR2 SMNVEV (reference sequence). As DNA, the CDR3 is TGTGCCAGCAGTCCCGACCGGATCGGGCAAAACATTCAGTACTTC. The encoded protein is CASSPDRIGQNIQYF.

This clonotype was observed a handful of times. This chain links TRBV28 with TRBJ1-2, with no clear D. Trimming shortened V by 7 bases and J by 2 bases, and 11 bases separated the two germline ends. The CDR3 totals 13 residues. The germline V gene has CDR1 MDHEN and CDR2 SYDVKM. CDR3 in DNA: TGTGCCAGCACCCTCGGGTCCAACTATGGCTACACCTTC. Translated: CASTLGSNYGYTF.

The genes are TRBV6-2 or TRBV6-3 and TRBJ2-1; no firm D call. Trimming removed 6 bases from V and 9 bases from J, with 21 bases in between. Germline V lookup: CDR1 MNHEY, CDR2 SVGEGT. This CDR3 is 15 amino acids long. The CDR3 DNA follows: TGTGCCAGCAGATCCGACTTAGACGGCAGCCCTGAGCAGTTCTTC. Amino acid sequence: CASRSDLDGSPEQFF.

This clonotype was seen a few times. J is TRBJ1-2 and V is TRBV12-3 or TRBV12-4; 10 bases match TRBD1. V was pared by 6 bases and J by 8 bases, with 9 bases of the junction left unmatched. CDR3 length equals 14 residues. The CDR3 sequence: CASSRGGQGLGYTF. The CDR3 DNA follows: TGTGCCAGCAGCCGGGGGGGACAGGGGCTCGGCTACACCTTC.

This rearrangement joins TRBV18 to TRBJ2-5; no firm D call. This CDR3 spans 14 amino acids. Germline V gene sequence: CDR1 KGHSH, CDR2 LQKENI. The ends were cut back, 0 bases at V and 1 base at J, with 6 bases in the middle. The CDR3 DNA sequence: TGTGCCAGCTCACCACCGATGGTCCAAGAGACCCAGTACTTC. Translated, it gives CASSPPMVQETQYF.

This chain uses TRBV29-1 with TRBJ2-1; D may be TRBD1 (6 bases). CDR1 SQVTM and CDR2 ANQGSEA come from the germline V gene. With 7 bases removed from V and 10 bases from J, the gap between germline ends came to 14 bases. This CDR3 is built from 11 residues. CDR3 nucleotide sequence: TGCAGCGCTCGGACAGAATACGAGCAGTTCTTC. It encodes CSARTEYEQFF.

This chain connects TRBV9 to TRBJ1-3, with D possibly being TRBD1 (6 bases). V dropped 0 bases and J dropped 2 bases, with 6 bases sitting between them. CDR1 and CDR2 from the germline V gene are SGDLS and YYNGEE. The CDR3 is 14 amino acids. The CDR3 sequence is CASSVGTAGNTIYF. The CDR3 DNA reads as TGTGCCAGCAGCGTAGGGACAGCTGGAAACACCATATATTTT.

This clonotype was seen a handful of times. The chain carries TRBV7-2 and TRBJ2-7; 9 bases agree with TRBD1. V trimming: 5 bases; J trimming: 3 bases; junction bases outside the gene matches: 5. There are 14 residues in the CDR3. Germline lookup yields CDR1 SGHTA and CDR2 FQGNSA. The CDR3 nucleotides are TGTGCCAGCAGCGCGGGACAGGGATACTACGAGCAGTACTTC. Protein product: CASSAGQGYYEQYF.

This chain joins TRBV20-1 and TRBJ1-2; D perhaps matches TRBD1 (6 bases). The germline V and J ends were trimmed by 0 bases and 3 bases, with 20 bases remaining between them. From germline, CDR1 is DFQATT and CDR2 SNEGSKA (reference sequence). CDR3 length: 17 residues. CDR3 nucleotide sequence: TGCAGTGCTAGAGAGGCTCGCGTGGGGGCGCGAGACTATGGCTACACCTTC. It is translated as CSAREARVGARDYGYTF.

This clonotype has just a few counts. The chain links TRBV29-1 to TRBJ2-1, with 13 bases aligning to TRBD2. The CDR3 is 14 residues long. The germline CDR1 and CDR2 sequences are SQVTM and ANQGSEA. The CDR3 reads CSGGGLAGRNEQFF. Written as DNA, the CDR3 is TGCAGTGGCGGGGGACTAGCGGGGCGCAATGAGCAGTTCTTC.

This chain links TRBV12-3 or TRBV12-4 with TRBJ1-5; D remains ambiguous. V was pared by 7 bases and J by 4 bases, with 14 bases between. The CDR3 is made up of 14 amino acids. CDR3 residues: CASTTSGRNQPQHF. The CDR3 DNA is TGTGCCAGCACCACATCCGGCAGAAATCAGCCCCAGCATTTT.

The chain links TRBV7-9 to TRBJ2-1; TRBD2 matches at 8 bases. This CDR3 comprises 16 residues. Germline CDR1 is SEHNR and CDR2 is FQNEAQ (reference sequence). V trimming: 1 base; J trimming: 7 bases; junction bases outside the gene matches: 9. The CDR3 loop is CASSLEAGALKNEQFF. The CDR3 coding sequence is TGTGCCAGCAGCTTAGAAGCGGGGGCCTTAAAAAATGAGCAGTTCTTC.

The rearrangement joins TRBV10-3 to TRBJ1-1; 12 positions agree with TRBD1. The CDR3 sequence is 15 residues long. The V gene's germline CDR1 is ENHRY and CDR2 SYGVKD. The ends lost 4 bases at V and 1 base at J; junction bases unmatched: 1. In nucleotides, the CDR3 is TGTGCCATCAGTGGGGACAGGGGGCAGAACACTGAAGCTTTCTTT. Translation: CAISGDRGQNTEAFF.

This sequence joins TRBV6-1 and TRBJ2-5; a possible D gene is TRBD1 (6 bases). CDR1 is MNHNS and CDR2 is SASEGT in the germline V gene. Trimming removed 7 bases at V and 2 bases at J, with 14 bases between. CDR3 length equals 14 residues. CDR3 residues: CASNPGHIQETQYF. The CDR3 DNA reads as TGTGCCAGCAATCCGGGACACATACAAGAGACCCAGTACTTC.

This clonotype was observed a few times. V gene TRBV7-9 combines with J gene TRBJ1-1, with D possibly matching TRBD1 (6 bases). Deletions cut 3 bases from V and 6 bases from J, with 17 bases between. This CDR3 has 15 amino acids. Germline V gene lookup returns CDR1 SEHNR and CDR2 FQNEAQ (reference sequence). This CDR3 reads CASSFVGTREAEAFF. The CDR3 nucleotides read TGTGCCAGCAGCTTTGTAGGGACAAGGGAGGCTGAAGCTTTCTTT.

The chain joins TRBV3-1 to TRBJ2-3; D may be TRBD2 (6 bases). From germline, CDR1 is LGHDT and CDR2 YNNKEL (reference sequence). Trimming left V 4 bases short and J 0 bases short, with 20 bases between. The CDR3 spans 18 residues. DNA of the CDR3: TGTGCCAGCAGCCGCCCCGGAATAGGAACTAGCAGCACAGATACGCAGTATTTT. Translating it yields CASSRPGIGTSSTDTQYF.

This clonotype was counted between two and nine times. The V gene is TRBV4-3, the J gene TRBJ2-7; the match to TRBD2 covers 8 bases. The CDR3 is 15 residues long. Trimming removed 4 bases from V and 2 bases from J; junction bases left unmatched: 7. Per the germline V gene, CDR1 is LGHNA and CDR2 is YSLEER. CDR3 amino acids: CASSRGSSGPYEQYF. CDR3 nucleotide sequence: TGCGCCAGCAGCCGGGGCTCTAGCGGGCCCTACGAGCAGTACTTC.

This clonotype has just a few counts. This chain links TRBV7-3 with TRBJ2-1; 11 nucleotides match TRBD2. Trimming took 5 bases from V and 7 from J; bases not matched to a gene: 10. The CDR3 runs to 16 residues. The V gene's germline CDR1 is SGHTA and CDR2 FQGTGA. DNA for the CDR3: TGTGCCAGCAGCCCCATAGCGGGGGGGCTCGTAAATGAGCAGTTCTTC. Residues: CASSPIAGGLVNEQFF.

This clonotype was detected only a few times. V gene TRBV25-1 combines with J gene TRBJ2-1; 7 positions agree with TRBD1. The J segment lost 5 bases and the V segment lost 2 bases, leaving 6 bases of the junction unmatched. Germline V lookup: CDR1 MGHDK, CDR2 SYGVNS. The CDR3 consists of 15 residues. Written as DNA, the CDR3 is TGTGCCAGCAGTGAAGAGACAGGGAAAGACAATGAGCAGTTCTTC. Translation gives CASSEETGKDNEQFF.

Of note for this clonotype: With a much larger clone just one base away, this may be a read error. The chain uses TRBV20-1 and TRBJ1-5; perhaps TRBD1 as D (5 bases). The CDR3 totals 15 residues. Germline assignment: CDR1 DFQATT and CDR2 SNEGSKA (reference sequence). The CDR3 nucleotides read TGCAGTGCTAGATTGGCAGGGATAAGCAATCAGCCCCTGCATTTT. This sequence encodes CSARLAGISNQPLHF.

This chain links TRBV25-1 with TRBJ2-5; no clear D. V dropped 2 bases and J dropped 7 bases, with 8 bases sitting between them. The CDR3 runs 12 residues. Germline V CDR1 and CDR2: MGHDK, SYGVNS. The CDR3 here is CASSENEATQYF. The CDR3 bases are TGTGCCAGCAGTGAAAATGAGGCGACCCAGTACTTC.

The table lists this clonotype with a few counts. The CDR3 DNA is TGTGCCAGCAGGGGACTAGCGGGGGTAACTAGCACAGATACGCAGTATTTT. The encoded protein is CASRGLAGVTSTDTQYF. The chain carries TRBV2 and TRBJ2-3; the match to TRBD2 covers 14 bases. CDR3 length: 17 amino acids. Trimming removed 6 bases from V and 0 bases from J; junction bases left unmatched: 5. CDR1 and CDR2 from the germline V gene are SNHLY and FYNNEI. Combining the CDR3 with reference TRBV2 and TRBJ2-3 gives the whole variable domain EPEVTQTPSHQVTQMGQEVILRCVPISNHLYFYWYRQILGQKVEFLVSFYNNEISEKSEIFDDQFSVERPDGSNFTLKIRSTKLEDSAMYFCASRGLAGVTSTDTQYFGPGTRLTVL.

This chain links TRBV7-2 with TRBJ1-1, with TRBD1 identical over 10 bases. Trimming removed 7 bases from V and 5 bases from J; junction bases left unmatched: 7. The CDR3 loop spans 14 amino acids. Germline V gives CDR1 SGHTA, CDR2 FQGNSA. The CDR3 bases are TGTGCCAGCATGACAGGGGGCGCGAGTACTGAAGCTTTCTTT. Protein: CASMTGGASTEAFF.

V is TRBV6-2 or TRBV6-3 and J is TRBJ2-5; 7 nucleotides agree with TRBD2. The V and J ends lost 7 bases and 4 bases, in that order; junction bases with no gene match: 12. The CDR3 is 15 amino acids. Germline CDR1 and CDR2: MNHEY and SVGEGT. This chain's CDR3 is CASTVAGGFLETQYF. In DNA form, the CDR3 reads TGTGCCAGCACCGTAGCGGGCGGCTTCTTAGAGACCCAGTACTTC.

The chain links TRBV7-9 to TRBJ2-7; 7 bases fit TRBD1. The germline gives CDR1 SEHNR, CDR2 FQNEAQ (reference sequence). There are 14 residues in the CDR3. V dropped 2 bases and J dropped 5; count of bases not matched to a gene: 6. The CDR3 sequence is CASSLTGVRDEQYF. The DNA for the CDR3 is TGTGCCAGCAGCTTAACAGGGGTACGCGACGAGCAGTACTTC.